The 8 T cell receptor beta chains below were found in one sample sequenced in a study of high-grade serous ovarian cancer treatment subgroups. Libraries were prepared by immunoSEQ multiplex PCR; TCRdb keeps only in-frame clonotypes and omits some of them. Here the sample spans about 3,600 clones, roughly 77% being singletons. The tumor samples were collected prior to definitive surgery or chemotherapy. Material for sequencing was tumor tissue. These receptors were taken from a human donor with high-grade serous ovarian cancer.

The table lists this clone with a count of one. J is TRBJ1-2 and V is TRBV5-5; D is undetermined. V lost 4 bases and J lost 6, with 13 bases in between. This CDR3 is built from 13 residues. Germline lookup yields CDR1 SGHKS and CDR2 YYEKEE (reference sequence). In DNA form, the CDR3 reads TGTGCCAGCAGCCTCTTGGCCAGGAATGGCTACACCTTC. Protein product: CASSLLARNGYTF.

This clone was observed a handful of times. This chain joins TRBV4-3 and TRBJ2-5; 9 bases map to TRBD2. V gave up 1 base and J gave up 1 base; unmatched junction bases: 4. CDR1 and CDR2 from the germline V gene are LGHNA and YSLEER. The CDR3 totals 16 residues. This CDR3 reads CASSQGAGGLQETQYF. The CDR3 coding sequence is TGCGCCAGCAGCCAAGGAGCGGGGGGTCTCCAAGAGACCCAGTACTTC.

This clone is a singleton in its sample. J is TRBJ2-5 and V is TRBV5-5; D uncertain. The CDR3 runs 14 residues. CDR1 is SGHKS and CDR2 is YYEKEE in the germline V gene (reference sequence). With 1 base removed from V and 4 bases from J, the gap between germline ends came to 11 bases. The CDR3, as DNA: TGTGCCAGCAGCTTGTTGTCTAGTGGAGAGACCCAGTACTTC. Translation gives CASSLLSSGETQYF. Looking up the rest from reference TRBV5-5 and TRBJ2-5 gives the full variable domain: DAGVTQSPTHLIKTRGQQVTLRCSPISGHKSVSWYQQVLGQGPQFIFQYYEKEERGRGNFPDRFSARQFPNYSSELNVNALLLGDSALYLCASSLLSSGETQYFGPGTRLLVL.

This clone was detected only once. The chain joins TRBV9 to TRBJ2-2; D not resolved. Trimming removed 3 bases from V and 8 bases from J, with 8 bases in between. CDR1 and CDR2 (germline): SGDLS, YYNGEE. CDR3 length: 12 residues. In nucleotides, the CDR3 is TGTGCCAGCAGCGGCCAATATGGGGAGCTGTTTTTT. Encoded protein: CASSGQYGELFF.

CDR3 nucleotide sequence: TGTGCCAGTAGTGCGACAGGGGGCGAGACCCAGTACTTC. It specifies CASSATGGETQYF. V gene TRBV19 combines with J gene TRBJ2-5, with 10 bases lining up with TRBD1. In germline, CDR1 is LNHDA, CDR2 SQIVND (reference sequence). V dropped 5 bases and J dropped 5; count of bases not matched to a gene: 2. This CDR3 contains 13 residues.

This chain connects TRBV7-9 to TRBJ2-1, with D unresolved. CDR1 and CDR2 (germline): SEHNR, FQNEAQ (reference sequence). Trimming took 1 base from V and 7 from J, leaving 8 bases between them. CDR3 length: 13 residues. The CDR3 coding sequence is TGTGCCAGCAGCTTAGATGGGTTGAATGAGCAGTTCTTC. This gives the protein CASSLDGLNEQFF.

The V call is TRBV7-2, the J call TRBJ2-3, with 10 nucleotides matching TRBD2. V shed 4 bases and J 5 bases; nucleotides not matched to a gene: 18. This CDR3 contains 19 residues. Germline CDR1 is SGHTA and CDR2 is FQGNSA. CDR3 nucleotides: TGTGCCAGCAGCTCATCGTGGGGGCCAGCGGGGGGGAAGGGAGATACGCAGTATTTT. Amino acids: CASSSSWGPAGGKGDTQYF. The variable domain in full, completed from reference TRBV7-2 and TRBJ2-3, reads GAGVSQSPSNKVTEKGKDVELRCDPISGHTALYWYRQSLGQGLEFLIYFQGNSAPDKSGLPSDRFSAERTGGSVSTLTIQRTQQEDSAVYLCASSSSWGPAGGKGDTQYFGPGTRLTVL.

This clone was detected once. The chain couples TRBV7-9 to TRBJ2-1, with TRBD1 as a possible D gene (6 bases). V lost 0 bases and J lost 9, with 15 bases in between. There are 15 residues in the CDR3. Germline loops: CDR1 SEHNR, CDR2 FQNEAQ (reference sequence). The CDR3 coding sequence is TGTGCCAGCAGCTTAGCCGCAGCAGGGGTAGGTGAGCAGTTCTTC. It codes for CASSLAAAGVGEQFF.